Sequencing of this T cell receptor beta chain was carried out in a study of molecular identifiers for immune sequencing clone quantification. Study-wide points: With a barcode shared among identical TCR molecules, highly expanded clone sizes could be underestimated. Among effectors, clones above 20 RNA copies held over 97% of molecules; among naive cells, under 1%.

This clonotype has just a few counts. Its antigen is not identified. For naive CD8 T cells, sorting used the CD8+CD4-CCR7+CD45RA+ phenotype. Preparation of the bulk TCR libraries relied on previously described methods and listed TCR primers. TCRdb re-called the PCR reads with MiXCR, one entry per CDR3 protein. This sample carries hundreds of thousands of distinct CDR3 sequences, 20% of them seen once, and the ten largest clones take roughly 0.83%. CDR3 length: 15 amino acids. V dropped 6 bases and J dropped 3; count of bases not matched to a gene: 6. The V gene's germline CDR1 is KGHSH and CDR2 LQKENI.

This receptor was taken from a human donor in good health. Some libraries in this study had Jurkat cell RNA spiked in. The V and J genes are TRBV18 and TRBJ2-5, with TRBD1 identical over 11 bases. Specimen: naive CD8+ T cells from blood, with Jurkat cell RNA spiked in. Subset defined: FACS-sorted CD8+CD4-CCR7+CD45RA+ naive T cells. CDR3 sequence reads: CASSSWTGGEETQYF. CDR3 bases: TGTGCCAGCTCGTCCTGGACAGGGGGCGAAGAGACCCAGTACTTC.